These T cell receptor beta chains were read from a single sample in a study of monozygotic twins with inflammatory bowel disease. TCRdb re-called the 5' RACE reads, yielding one record per CDR3 amino acid sequence without DNA. The listing records approximately 400,000 distinct CDR3 sequences. The source material was blood. The source of these receptors is a human donor with ulcerative colitis or Crohn's disease, or a healthy co-twin of an affected twin (not recorded which). Each CDR3 is given with its conserved first and last residue. Each record gives: J gene, CDR3 length, V gene, CDR3 protein.

j_gene: TRBJ2-1
len: 17
v_gene: TRBV9
CDR3aa: CASSVDGTSGGYNEQFF

j_gene: TRBJ2-7
len: 14
v_gene: TRBV27
CDR3aa: CASSLSGGPREQYF

j_gene: TRBJ1-1
len: 14
v_gene: TRBV5-1
CDR3aa: CASSTTGVGTEAFF

j_gene: TRBJ1-1
len: 14
v_gene: TRBV18
CDR3aa: CASSPPWGDTEAFF

j_gene: TRBJ2-7
len: 14
v_gene: TRBV10-3
CDR3aa: CAIRSSTVVNEQYF

j_gene: TRBJ2-7
len: 14
v_gene: TRBV20-1
CDR3aa: CSASGQLSSHEQYF

j_gene: TRBJ2-7
len: 13
v_gene: TRBV7-9
CDR3aa: CASSSAGFSEQYF

j_gene: TRBJ1-1
len: 13
v_gene: TRBV6-6
CDR3aa: CASRNLRGTEAFF

j_gene: TRBJ1-1
len: 13
v_gene: TRBV5-1
CDR3aa: CASHRDTNTEAFF

j_gene: TRBJ2-1
len: 15
v_gene: TRBV11-2
CDR3aa: CASSLGYLTVHEQFF

j_gene: TRBJ2-3
len: 14
v_gene: TRBV5-1
CDR3aa: CANPEGGETDTQYF

j_gene: TRBJ2-1
len: 15
v_gene: TRBV6-1
CDR3aa: CASSEDRGQFDEQFF

j_gene: TRBJ2-1
len: 16
v_gene: TRBV5-1
CDR3aa: CASSLGETSPYNEQFF

j_gene: TRBJ1-1
len: 16
v_gene: TRBV12-3/TRBV12-4
CDR3aa: CASSRQVIAMNTEAFF

j_gene: TRBJ2-7
len: 19
v_gene: TRBV11-2
CDR3aa: CASSLRTPGLAGTPYEQYF

j_gene: TRBJ2-1
len: 15
v_gene: TRBV7-9
CDR3aa: CASSPQQRSYNEQFF

j_gene: TRBJ2-2
len: 21
v_gene: TRBV3-1
CDR3aa: CASSQTRPGLAGALNTGELFF

j_gene: TRBJ2-1
len: 17
v_gene: TRBV27
CDR3aa: CASSFLGRTSSYNEQFF

j_gene: TRBJ2-1
len: 15
v_gene: TRBV6-5
CDR3aa: CASSLLGDSYNEQFF

j_gene: TRBJ1-1
len: 15
v_gene: TRBV10-3
CDR3aa: CAISEIGGQGTEAFF

j_gene: TRBJ2-1
len: 14
v_gene: TRBV18
CDR3aa: CASSPGNRPNEQFF

j_gene: TRBJ2-6
len: 20
v_gene: TRBV7-3
CDR3aa: CASSLTGVSGWYSGANVLTF

j_gene: TRBJ2-1
len: 15
v_gene: TRBV19
CDR3aa: CASTPDRGSYNEQFF

j_gene: TRBJ1-1
len: 13
v_gene: TRBV12-3/TRBV12-4
CDR3aa: CASEGQRNTEAFF

j_gene: TRBJ2-5
len: 15
v_gene: TRBV3-1
CDR3aa: CASSTQPTSQETQYF

j_gene: TRBJ1-3
len: 14
v_gene: TRBV28
CDR3aa: CASLPGGSGNTIYF

j_gene: TRBJ2-5
len: 12
v_gene: TRBV7-2
CDR3aa: CASSQAGETQYF

j_gene: TRBJ1-6
len: 13
v_gene: TRBV10-3
CDR3aa: CAITGVLNSPLHF

j_gene: TRBJ2-7
len: 13
v_gene: TRBV20-1
CDR3aa: CSARDLNLYEQYF

j_gene: TRBJ2-3
len: 15
v_gene: TRBV20-1
CDR3aa: CSASGLAGGQDTQYF

j_gene: TRBJ2-1
len: 14
v_gene: TRBV24-1
CDR3aa: CATSDLGPDNEQFF

j_gene: TRBJ2-1
len: 11
v_gene: TRBV24-1
CDR3aa: CATSALDEQFF

j_gene: TRBJ2-1
len: 16
v_gene: TRBV6-2/TRBV6-3
CDR3aa: CASTRPTSGSGNEQFF

j_gene: TRBJ2-2
len: 14
v_gene: TRBV4-3
CDR3aa: CASSQVGGSGELFF

j_gene: TRBJ2-3
len: 14
v_gene: TRBV20-1
CDR3aa: CSARDLDRGNTQYF

j_gene: TRBJ2-2
len: 17
v_gene: TRBV9
CDR3aa: CASSLDRRGLNTGELFF

j_gene: TRBJ2-1
len: 13
v_gene: TRBV20-1
CDR3aa: CSAPESGTMKQFF

j_gene: TRBJ2-7
len: 14
v_gene: TRBV20-1
CDR3aa: CSASESSRDREQYF

j_gene: TRBJ2-2
len: 12
v_gene: TRBV7-2
CDR3aa: CASSANTGELFF

j_gene: TRBJ2-1
len: 15
v_gene: TRBV9
CDR3aa: CASTFGLASTDEQFF

j_gene: TRBJ2-3
len: 13
v_gene: TRBV7-2
CDR3aa: CASSSYFTDTQYF

j_gene: TRBJ2-7
len: 15
v_gene: TRBV11-2
CDR3aa: CASSPWNSLSYEQYF

j_gene: TRBJ2-2
len: 15
v_gene: TRBV11-2
CDR3aa: CASSRPPGLPGELFF

j_gene: TRBJ2-5
len: 15
v_gene: TRBV7-6
CDR3aa: CASSSERRAQETQYF

j_gene: TRBJ2-5
len: 14
v_gene: TRBV18
CDR3aa: CASSPLSEQETQYF

j_gene: TRBJ2-2
len: 15
v_gene: TRBV7-2
CDR3aa: CASSLQRRGTGELFF